The 4 T cell receptor beta chains presented below share a single source sample, sequenced in a study of graft-versus-host responses after intestinal transplantation. These receptors have no known antigen. Libraries were prepared by immunoSEQ multiplex PCR; TCRdb keeps only in-frame clonotypes and omits some of them. In the table there are some 86,000 clones, 80% to 95% of which are singletons. This specimen was unstimulated CD8+ T cells sorted from spleen or lymph node cells, taken before intestinal transplant. The receptors originated from a human donor who received an intestinal transplant.

CDR3 protein: CASSPSGGDGYTF. CDR3 DNA sequence: TGTGCCAGCAGCCCATCAGGGGGCGATGGCTACACCTTC. This chain uses TRBV11-2 with TRBJ1-2; 8 positions agree with TRBD1. The CDR3 totals 13 residues. Germline V gives CDR1 SGHAT, CDR2 FQNNGV. Trimming removed 5 bases from V and 6 bases from J; junction bases left unmatched: 5.

The chain couples TRBV27 to TRBJ2-7, with 7 positions matching TRBD1. The J segment lost 1 base and the V segment lost 0 bases, leaving 3 bases of the junction unmatched. The CDR3 covers 15 residues. In germline, CDR1 is MNHEY, CDR2 SMNVEV (reference sequence). The CDR3 coding sequence is TGTGCCAGCAGTTTATCCGTGGGACAGTCCTACGAGCAGTACTTC. Translating gives CASSLSVGQSYEQYF.

J is TRBJ2-1 and V is TRBV6-5, with D tentatively TRBD2 (7 bases). Germline values: CDR1 MNHEY, CDR2 SVGAGI. The CDR3 is 14 residues long. Trimming shortened V by 4 bases and J by 2 bases, and 9 bases separated the two germline ends. The CDR3 here is CASSFGGPYNEQFF. The CDR3 region has the DNA TGTGCCAGCAGTTTCGGGGGGCCCTACAATGAGCAGTTCTTC.

This chain connects TRBV11-2 to TRBJ2-3, with 15 bases fitting TRBD2. Looked up from germline, CDR1 is SGHAT and CDR2 is FQNNGV. The ends lost 5 bases at V and 3 bases at J; junction bases unmatched: 3. This CDR3 spans 16 amino acids. CDR3 DNA sequence: TGTGCCAGCAGCGAGGGGACTAGCGGGAGGACAGATACGCAGTATTTT. Residues: CASSEGTSGRTDTQYF.